Presented here are 5 T cell receptor beta chains from one specimen sequenced in a study of T cells in Graves' hyperthyroidism and ophthalmopathy. RNA transcripts were the template for amplifying TCR beta CDR3 regions. The HTBI set primed first-round TCR CDR3 RT-PCR. One entry per CDR3 protein results from TCRdb running MiXCR on the multiplex PCR reads. The table lists some 370,000 distinct CDR3 sequences, approximately 18% of them singletons, with around a third in the top ten. Sequences were obtained from blood. Receptor source: a woman aged 30 to 39 with Graves' hyperthyroidism that later progressed to Graves' ophthalmopathy.

This clonotype has ten or more counts. J is TRBJ1-1 and V is TRBV28; D unresolved. In germline, CDR1 is MDHEN, CDR2 SYDVKM. V was clipped by 4 bases and J by 0 bases, with 15 bases between them. This CDR3 is 16 amino acids long. Here the CDR3 DNA reads TGTGCCAGCAGTTCAACGGGTGAGGGCATGAACACTGAAGCTTTCTTT. Its translation: CASSSTGEGMNTEAFF.

This clonotype was seen more than once but under ten times. This chain joins TRBV27 and TRBJ1-1; D may be TRBD1 (6 bases). Germline CDR1 MNHEY, CDR2 SMNVEV (reference sequence). The CDR3 contains 14 residues. V dropped 4 bases and J dropped 3 bases, with 12 bases sitting between them. CDR3 loop: CASSWQGLDTEAFF. CDR3 DNA: TGTGCCAGCAGTTGGCAGGGGCTGGACACTGAAGCTTTCTTT.

This clonotype was detected ten times or more. The chain recombines TRBV6-1 with TRBJ2-6; a possible D gene is TRBD2 (7 bases). CDR1 MNHNS and CDR2 SASEGT come from the germline V gene. Trimming removed 5 bases at V and 3 bases at J, with 11 bases between. The CDR3 spans 15 residues. The CDR3 sequence is CASSTGGYGANVLTF. CDR3 coding DNA: TGTGCCAGCAGTACGGGGGGCTATGGGGCCAACGTCCTGACTTTC.

This clonotype was detected ten times or more. The V and J genes are TRBV27 and TRBJ2-1, with 8 bases aligning to TRBD1. The CDR3 sequence is 19 residues long. V shed 0 bases and J 8 bases; nucleotides not matched to a gene: 18. Germline lookup yields CDR1 MNHEY and CDR2 SMNVEV (reference sequence). For the CDR3, the DNA is TGTGCCAGCAGTTTATCCCAGGTTGGGGGGACAGGATCCCCCGATGAGCAGTTCTTC. The encoded protein is CASSLSQVGGTGSPDEQFF.

This clonotype has a count of ten or more. A clone one base away is much larger, so this may be a read error. CDR3 bases: TGTGCCAGCAGTTACTTCTACGAGCAGTACTTC. Translating it yields CASSYFYEQYF. The chain employs TRBV6-2 or TRBV6-3 and TRBJ2-7, with D unclear. This CDR3 is 11 amino acids long. V was clipped by 1 base and J by 3 bases, with 1 base between them. CDR1 is MNHEY, CDR2 SVGEGT, per germline.